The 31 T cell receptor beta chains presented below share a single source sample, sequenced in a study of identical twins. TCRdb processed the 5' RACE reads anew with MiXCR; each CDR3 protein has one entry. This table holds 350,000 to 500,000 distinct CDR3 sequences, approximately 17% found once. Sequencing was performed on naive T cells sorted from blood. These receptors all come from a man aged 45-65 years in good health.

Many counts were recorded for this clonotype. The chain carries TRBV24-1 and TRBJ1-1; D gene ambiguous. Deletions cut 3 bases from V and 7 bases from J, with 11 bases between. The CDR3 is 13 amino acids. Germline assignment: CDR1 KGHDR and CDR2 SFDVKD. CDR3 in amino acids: CATSDKGSLEAFF. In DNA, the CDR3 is TGTGCCACCAGTGATAAAGGTTCACTTGAAGCTTTCTTT.

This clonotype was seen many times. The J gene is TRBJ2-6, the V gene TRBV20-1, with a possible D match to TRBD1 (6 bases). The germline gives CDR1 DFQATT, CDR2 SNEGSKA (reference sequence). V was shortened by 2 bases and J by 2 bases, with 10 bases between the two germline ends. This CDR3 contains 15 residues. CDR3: CSARNRDTGANVLTF. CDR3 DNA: TGCAGTGCTAGAAACAGGGATACTGGGGCCAACGTCCTGACTTTC.

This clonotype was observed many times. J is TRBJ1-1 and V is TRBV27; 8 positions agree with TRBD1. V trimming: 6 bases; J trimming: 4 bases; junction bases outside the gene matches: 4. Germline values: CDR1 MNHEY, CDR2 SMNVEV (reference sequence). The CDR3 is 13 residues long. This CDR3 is CASRDRVFTEAFF. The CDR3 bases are TGTGCCAGCAGGGACAGGGTGTTCACTGAAGCTTTCTTT.

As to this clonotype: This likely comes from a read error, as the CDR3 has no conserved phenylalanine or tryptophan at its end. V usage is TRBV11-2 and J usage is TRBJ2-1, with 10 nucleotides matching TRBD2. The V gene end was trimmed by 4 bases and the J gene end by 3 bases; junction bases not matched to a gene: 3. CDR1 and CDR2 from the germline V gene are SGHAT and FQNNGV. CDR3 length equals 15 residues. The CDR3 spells CASSSLAGVYNEQFI. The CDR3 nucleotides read TGTGCCAGCAGCTCTCTAGCGGGAGTCTACAATGAGCAGTTCATC.

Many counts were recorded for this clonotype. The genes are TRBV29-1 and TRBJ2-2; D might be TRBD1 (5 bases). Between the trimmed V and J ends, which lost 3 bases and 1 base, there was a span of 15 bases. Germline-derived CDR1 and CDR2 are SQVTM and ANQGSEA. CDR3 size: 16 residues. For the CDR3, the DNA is TGCAGCGTTGAGTATAGGGGTAGGGGGAACACCGGGGAGCTGTTTTTT. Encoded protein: CSVEYRGRGNTGELFF.

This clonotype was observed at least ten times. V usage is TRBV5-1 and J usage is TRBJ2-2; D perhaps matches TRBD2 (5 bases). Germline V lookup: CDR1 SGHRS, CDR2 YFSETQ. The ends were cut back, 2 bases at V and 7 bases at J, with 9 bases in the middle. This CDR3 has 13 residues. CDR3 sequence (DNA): TGCGCCAGCAGCTTACTAGGAGTCGGGGAGCTGTTTTTT. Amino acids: CASSLLGVGELFF.

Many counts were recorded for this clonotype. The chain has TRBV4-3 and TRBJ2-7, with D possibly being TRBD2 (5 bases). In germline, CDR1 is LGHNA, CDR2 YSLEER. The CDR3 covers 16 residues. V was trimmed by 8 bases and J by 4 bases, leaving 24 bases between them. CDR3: CASAPQRTESSYEQYF. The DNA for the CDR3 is TGCGCCAGCGCTCCCCAGCGGACCGAGAGCTCATACGAGCAGTACTTC.

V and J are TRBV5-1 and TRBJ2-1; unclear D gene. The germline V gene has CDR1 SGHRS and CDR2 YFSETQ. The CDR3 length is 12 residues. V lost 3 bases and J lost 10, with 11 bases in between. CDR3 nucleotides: TGCGCCAGCAGCTCTACGCTAAGAGAGCAGTTCTTC. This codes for CASSSTLREQFF.

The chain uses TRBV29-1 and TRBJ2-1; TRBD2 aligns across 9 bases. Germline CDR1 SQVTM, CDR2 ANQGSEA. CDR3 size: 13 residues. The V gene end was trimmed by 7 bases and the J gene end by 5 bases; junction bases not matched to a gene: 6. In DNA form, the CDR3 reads TGCAGCGCTCGGACTAGCGAAAACAATGAGCAGTTCTTC. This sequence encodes CSARTSENNEQFF.

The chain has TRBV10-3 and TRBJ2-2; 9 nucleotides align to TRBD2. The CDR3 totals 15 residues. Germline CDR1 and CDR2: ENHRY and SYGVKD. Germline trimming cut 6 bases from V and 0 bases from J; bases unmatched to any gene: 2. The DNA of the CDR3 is TGTGCCATCAGCTCTAGCGGGGCGAACACCGGGGAGCTGTTTTTT. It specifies CAISSSGANTGELFF.

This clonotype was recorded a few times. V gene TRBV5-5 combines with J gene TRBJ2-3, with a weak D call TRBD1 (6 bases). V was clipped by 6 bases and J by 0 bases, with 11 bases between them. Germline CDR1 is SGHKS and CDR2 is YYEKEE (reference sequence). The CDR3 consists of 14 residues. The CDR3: CASKSGQSTDTQYF. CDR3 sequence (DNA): TGTGCCAGCAAATCGGGACAAAGCACAGATACGCAGTATTTT.

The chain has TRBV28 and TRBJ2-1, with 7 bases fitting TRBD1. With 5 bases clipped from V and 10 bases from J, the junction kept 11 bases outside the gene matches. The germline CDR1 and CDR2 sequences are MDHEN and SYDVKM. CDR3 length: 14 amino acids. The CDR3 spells CASSHWGQPAEQFF. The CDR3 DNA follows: TGTGCCAGCAGTCACTGGGGACAGCCAGCCGAGCAGTTCTTC.

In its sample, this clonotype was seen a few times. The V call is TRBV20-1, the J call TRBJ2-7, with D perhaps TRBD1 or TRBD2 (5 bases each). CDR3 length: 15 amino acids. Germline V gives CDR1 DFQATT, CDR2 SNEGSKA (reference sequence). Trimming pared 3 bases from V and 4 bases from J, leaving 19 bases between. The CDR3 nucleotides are TGCAGTGCTAGCATTACCGGGGCGGCCATTTACGAGCAGTACTTC. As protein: CSASITGAAIYEQYF.

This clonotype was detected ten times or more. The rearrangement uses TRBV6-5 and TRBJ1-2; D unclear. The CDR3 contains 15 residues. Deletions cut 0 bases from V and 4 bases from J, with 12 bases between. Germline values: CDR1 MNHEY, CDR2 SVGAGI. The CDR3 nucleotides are TGTGCCAGCAGTTACTCGGAGGTGGGAGCCTATGGCTACACCTTC. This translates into CASSYSEVGAYGYTF.

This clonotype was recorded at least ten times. The CDR3 sequence is CASSGGTGGETQYF. CDR3 DNA sequence: TGCGCCAGCAGCGGCGGGACAGGTGGAGAGACCCAGTACTTC. V is TRBV5-1 and J is TRBJ2-5; 8 bases line up with TRBD1. The CDR3 covers 14 residues. J lost 4 bases, V lost 4 bases, and 6 bases had no gene match. Per germline, CDR1 SGHRS and CDR2 YFSETQ.

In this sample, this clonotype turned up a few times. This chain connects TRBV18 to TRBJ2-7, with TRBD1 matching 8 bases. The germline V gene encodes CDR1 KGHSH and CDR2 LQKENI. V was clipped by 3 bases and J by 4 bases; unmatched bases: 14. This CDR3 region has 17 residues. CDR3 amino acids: CASSPGAWDRNEYEQYF. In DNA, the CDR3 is TGTGCCAGCTCACCGGGAGCCTGGGACAGGAATGAGTACGAGCAGTACTTC.

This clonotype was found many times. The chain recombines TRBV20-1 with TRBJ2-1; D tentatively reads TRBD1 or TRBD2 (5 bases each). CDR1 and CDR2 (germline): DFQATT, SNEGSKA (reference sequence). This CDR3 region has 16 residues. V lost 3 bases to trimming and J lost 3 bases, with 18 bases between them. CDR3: CSASPWGSPFYNEQFF. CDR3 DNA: TGCAGTGCTAGCCCTTGGGGGTCCCCCTTCTACAATGAGCAGTTCTTC.

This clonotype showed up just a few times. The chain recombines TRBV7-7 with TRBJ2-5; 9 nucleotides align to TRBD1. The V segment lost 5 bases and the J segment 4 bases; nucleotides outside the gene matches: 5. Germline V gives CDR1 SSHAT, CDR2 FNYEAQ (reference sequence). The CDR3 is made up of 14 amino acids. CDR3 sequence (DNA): TGTGCCAGCAGCCCCGACAGGGGGGTAGAGACCCAGTACTTC. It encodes CASSPDRGVETQYF. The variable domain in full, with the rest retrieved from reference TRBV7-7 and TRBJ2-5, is GAGVSQSPRYKVTKRGQDVTLRCDPISSHATLYWYQQALGQGPEFLTYFNYEAQPDKSGLPSDRFSAERPEGSISTLTIQRTEQRDSAMYRCASSPDRGVETQYFGPGTRLLVL.

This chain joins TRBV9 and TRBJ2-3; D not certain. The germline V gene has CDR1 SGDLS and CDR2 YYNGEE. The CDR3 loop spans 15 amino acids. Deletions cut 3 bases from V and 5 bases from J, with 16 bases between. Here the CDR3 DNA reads TGTGCCAGCAGCGACAGCAGTACCTCAGGAGATACGCAGTATTTT. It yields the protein CASSDSSTSGDTQYF. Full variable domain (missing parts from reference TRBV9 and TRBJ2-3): DSGVTQTPKHLITATGQRVTLRCSPRSGDLSVYWYQQSLDQGLQFLIQYYNGEERAKGNILERFSAQQFPDLHSELNLSSLELGDSALYFCASSDSSTSGDTQYFGPGTRLTVL.

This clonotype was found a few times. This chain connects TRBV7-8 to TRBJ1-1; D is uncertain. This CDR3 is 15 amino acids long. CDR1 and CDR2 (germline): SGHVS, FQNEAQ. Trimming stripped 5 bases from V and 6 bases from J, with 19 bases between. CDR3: CASSTRRASPSEAFF. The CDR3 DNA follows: TGTGCCAGCAGCACCCGGAGAGCCAGTCCATCTGAAGCTTTCTTT. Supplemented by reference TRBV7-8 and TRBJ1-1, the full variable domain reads GAGVSQSPRYKVAKRGQDVALRCDPISGHVSLFWYQQALGQGPEFLTYFQNEAQLDKSGLPSDRFFAERPEGSVSTLKIQRTQQEDSAVYLCASSTRRASPSEAFFGQGTRLTVV.

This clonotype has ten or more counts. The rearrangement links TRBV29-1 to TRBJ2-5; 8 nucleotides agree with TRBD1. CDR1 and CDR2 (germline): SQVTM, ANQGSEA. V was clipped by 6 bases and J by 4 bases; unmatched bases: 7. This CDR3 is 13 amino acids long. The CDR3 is CSVTWTGRETQYF. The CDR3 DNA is TGCAGCGTGACTTGGACAGGGAGAGAGACCCAGTACTTC.

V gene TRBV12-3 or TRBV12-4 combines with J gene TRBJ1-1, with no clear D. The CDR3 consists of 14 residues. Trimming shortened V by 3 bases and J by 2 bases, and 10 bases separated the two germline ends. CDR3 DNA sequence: TGTGCCAGCAGTTTCGAGGGAGGAAACACTGAAGCTTTCTTT. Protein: CASSFEGGNTEAFF.

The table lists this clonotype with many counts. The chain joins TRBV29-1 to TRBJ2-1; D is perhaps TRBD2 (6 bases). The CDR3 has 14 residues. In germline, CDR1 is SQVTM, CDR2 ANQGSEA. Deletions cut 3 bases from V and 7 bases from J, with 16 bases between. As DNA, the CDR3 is TGCAGCGTTGATGGGTGGGAGGTGTCGAATGAGCAGTTCTTC. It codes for CSVDGWEVSNEQFF.

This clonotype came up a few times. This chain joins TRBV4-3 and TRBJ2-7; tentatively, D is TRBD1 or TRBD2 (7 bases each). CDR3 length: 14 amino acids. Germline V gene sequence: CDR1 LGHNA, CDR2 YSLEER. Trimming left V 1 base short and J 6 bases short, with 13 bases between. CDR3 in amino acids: CASSQAAGGGEQYF. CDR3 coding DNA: TGCGCCAGCAGCCAAGCCGCAGGGGGGGGCGAGCAGTACTTC.

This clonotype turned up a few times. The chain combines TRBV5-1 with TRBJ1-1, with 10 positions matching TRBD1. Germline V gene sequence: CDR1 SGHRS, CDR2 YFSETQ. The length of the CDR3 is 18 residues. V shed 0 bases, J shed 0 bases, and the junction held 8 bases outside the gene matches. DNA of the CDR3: TGCGCCAGCAGCTTGGCCGGACAGGGGGTTCCCATGAACACTGAAGCTTTCTTT. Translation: CASSLAGQGVPMNTEAFF.

CDR3 nucleotide sequence: TGTGCCAGCAGCCACCGGGACAGGGAGAACAATGAGCAGTTCTTC. Protein: CASSHRDRENNEQFF. The chain links TRBV14 to TRBJ2-1; 9 nucleotides match TRBD1. J lost 5 bases, V lost 3 bases, and 5 bases had no gene match. Per the germline V gene, CDR1 is SGHDN and CDR2 is FVKESK. The CDR3 sequence is 15 residues long. Full variable domain (remainder filled in from reference TRBV14 and TRBJ2-1): EAGVTQFPSHSVIEKGQTVTLRCDPISGHDNLYWYRRVMGKEIKFLLHFVKESKQDESGMPNNRFLAERTGGTYSTLKVQPAELEDSGVYFCASSHRDRENNEQFFGPGTRLTVL.

The CDR3 here is CASSLSSIAHEQYF. CDR3 DNA sequence: TGTGCCAGCAGTTTATCCAGCATCGCCCACGAGCAGTACTTC. This chain connects TRBV27 to TRBJ2-7; D ambiguous. The length of the CDR3 is 14 residues. Per the germline V gene, CDR1 is MNHEY and CDR2 is SMNVEV (reference sequence). V dropped 0 bases and J dropped 5 bases, with 11 bases sitting between them.

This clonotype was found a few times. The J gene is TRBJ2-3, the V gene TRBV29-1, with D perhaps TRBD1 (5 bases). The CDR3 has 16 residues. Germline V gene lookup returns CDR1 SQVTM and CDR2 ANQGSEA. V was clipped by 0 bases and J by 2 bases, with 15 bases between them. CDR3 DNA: TGCAGCGTTGAAGAATCAGAAAGGGGATTCACAGATACGCAGTATTTT. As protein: CSVEESERGFTDTQYF.

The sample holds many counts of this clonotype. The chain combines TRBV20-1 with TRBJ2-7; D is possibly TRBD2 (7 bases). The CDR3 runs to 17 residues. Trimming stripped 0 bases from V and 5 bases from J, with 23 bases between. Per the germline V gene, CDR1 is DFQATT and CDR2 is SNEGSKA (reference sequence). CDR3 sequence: CSARDGQFAGVENEQYF. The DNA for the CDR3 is TGCAGTGCTAGAGATGGACAGTTCGCGGGAGTTGAGAACGAGCAGTACTTC.

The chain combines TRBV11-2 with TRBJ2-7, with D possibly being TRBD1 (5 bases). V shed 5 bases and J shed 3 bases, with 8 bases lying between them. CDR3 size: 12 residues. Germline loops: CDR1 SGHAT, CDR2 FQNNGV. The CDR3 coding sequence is TGTGCCAGCAGCACAGGATTCTACGAGCAGTACTTC. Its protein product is CASSTGFYEQYF.

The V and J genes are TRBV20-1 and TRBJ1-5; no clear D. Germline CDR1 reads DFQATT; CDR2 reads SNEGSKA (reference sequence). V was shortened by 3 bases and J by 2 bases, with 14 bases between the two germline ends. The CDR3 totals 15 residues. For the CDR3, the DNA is TGCAGTGCTAGGGAGTGGGAGGGCGGCAATCAGCCCCAGCATTTT. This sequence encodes CSAREWEGGNQPQHF.